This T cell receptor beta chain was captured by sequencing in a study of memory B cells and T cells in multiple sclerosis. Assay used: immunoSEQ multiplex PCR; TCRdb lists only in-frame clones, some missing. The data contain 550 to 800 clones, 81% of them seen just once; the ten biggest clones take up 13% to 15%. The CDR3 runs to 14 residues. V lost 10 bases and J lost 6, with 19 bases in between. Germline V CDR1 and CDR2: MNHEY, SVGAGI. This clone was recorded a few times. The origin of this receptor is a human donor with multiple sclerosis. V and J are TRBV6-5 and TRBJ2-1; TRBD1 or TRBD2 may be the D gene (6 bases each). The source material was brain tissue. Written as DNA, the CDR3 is TGTGCCACCAACGGGGGCCCCCTCGGCAATGAGCAGTTCTTC. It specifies CATNGGPLGNEQFF.